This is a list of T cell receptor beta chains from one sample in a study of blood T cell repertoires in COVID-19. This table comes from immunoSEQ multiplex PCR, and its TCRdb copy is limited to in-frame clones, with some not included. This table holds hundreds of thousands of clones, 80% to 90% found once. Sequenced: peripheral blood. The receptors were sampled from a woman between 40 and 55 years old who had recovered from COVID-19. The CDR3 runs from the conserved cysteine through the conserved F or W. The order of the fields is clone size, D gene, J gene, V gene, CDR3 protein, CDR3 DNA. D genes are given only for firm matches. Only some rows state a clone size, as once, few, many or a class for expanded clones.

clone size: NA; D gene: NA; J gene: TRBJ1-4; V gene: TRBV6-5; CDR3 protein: CASRSRVASNEKLFF; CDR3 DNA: TGTGCCAGCAGATCCCGGGTGGCTTCTAATGAAAAACTGTTTTTT
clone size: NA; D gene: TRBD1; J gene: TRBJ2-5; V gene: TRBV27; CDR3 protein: CASSSRLGGGETQYF; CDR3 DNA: TGTGCCAGCAGTTCTCGTCTAGGGGGCGGAGAGACCCAGTACTTC
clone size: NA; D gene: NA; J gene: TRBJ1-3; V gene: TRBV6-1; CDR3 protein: CASSEAPWATGRSGNTIYF; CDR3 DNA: TGTGCCAGCAGTGAAGCGCCGTGGGCCACAGGCCGCTCTGGAAACACCATATATTTT
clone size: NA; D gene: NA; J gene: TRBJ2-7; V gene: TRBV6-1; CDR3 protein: CASSELRFYEQYF; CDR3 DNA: TGTGCCAGCAGTGAATTACGGTTCTACGAGCAGTACTTC
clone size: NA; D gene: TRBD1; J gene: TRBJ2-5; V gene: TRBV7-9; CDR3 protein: CASSLMRGRETQYF; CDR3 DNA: TGTGCCAGCAGCTTGATGAGGGGGCGGGAGACCCAGTACTTC
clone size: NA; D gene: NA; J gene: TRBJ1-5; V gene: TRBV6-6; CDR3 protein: CASSPRSGSGSYYSNQPQHF; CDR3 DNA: TGTGCCAGCAGTCCCCGGAGTGGGTCGGGTTCATACTATAGCAATCAGCCCCAGCATTTT
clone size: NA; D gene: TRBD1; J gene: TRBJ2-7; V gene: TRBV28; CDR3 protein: CASSLGQGGYEQYF; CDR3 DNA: TGTGCCAGCAGCCTTGGACAGGGAGGATACGAGCAGTACTTC
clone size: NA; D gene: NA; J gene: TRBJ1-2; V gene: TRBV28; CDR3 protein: CASSLNYGYTF; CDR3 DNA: TGTGCCAGCAGTCTCAACTATGGCTACACCTTC
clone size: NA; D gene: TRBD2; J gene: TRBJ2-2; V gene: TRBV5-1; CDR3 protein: CASGRLAANTGELFF; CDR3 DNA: TGCGCCAGCGGTCGACTAGCGGCGAACACCGGGGAGCTGTTTTTT
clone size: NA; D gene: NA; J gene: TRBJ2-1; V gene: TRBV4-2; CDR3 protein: CASSHEEAYNEQFF; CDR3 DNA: TGTGCCAGCAGCCACGAGGAGGCGTACAATGAGCAGTTCTTC
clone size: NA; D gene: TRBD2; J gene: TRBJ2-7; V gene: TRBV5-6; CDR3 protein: CASSEPGLAGNEQYF; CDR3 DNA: TGTGCCAGCAGCGAACCGGGACTAGCGGGGAACGAGCAGTACTTC
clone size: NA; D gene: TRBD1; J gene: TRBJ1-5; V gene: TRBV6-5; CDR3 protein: CASSYSGTGAQPQHF; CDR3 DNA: TGTGCCAGCAGTTACTCCGGGACAGGGGCCCAGCCCCAGCATTTT
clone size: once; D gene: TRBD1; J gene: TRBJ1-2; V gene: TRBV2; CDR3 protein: CASRIRGHYGYTF; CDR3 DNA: TGTGCCAGCAGAATTAGGGGGCACTATGGCTACACCTTC
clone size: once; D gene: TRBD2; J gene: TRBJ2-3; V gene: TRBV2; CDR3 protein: CASSELRGGTDTQYF; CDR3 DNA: TGTGCCAGCAGTGAACTACGGGGGGGGACAGATACGCAGTATTTT
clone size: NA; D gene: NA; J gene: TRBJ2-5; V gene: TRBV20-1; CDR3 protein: CSASLPDQETQYF; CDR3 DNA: TGCAGTGCTAGTCTCCCCGACCAAGAGACCCAGTACTTC
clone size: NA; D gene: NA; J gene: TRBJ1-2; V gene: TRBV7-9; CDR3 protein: CAVGLSYTF; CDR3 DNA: TGTGCCGTGGGCCTCAGCTACACCTTC
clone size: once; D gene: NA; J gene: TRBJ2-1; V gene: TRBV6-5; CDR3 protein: CAINLRITYNEQFF; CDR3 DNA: TGTGCCATAAATTTGCGGATAACCTACAATGAGCAGTTCTTC
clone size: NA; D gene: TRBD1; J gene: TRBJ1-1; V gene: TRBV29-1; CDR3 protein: CSVPTGGGEAFF; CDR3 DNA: TGCAGCGTTCCGACAGGGGGCGGTGAAGCTTTCTTT
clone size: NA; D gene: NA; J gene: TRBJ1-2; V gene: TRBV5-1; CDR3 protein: CASSAQGAHYGYTF; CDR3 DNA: TGCGCCAGCAGCGCTCAAGGGGCCCACTATGGCTACACCTTC
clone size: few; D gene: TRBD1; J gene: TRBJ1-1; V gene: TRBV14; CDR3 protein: CASSQRRDRGTEAFF; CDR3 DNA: TGTGCCAGCAGCCAAAGACGGGACAGGGGAACTGAAGCTTTCTTT
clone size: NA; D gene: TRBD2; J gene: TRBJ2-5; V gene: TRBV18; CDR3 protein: CASSPLAGGMETQYF; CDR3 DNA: TGTGCCAGCTCACCGCTAGCGGGGGGCATGGAGACCCAGTACTTC
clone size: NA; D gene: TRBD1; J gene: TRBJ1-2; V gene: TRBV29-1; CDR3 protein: CSERTGIYGYTF; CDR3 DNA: TGCAGCGAACGGACAGGGATATATGGCTACACCTTC
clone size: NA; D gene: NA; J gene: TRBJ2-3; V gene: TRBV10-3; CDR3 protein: CAISESVGGFPDTQYF; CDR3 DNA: TGTGCCATCAGTGAGTCGGTGGGGGGATTCCCAGATACGCAGTATTTT
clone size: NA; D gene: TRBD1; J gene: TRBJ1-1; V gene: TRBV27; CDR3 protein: CASSLFPQGANTEAFF; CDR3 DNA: TGTGCCAGCAGTTTGTTCCCCCAGGGGGCGAACACTGAAGCTTTCTTT
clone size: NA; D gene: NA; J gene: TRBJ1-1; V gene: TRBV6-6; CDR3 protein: CASSFRAGGAFF; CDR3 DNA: TGTGCCAGCAGTTTCAGGGCCGGGGGGGCTTTCTTT
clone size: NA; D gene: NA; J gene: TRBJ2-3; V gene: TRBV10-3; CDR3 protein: CAISESRGFSTDTQYF; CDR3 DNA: TGTGCCATCAGTGAGTCGAGAGGGTTTAGCACAGATACGCAGTATTTT
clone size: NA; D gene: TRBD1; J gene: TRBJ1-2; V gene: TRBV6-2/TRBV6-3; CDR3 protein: CASSPPGTGQNYGYTF; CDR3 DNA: TGTGCCAGCAGTCCGCCGGGGACAGGGCAAAACTATGGCTACACCTTC
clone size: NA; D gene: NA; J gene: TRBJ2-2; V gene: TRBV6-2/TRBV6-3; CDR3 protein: CASSYYGAGELFF; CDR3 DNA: TGTGCCAGCAGTTACTACGGGGCCGGGGAGCTGTTTTTT
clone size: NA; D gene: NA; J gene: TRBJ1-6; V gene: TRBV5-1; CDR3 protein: CASSPGTFSSYNSPLHF; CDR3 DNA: TGCGCCAGCAGCCCTGGGACTTTCAGCTCCTATAATTCACCCCTCCACTTT
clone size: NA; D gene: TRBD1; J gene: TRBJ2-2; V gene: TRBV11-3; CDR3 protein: CASSRDRDTGELFF; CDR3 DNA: TGTGCCAGCAGCCGGGACAGGGACACCGGGGAGCTGTTTTTT
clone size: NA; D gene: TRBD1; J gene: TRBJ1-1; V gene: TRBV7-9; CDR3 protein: CASSPGDREYTEAFF; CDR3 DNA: TGTGCCAGCAGCCCGGGGGACAGGGAATACACTGAAGCTTTCTTT
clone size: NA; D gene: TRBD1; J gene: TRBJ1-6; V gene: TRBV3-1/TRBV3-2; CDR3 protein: CASSPGQGGNSPLHF; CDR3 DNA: TGTGCCAGCAGCCCGGGACAGGGAGGCAATTCACCCCTCCACTTT
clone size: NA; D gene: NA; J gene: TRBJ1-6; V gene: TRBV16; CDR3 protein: CASIRGGVAGYNSPLHF; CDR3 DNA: TGTGCCAGCATCCGAGGAGGAGTTGCAGGATATAATTCACCCCTCCACTTT
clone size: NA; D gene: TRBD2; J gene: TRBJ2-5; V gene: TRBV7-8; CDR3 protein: CASSVAGTSETQYF; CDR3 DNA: TGTGCCAGCAGCGTAGCCGGGACTAGTGAGACCCAGTACTTC
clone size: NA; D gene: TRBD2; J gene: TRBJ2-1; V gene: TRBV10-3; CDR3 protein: CATRRRGDSGYSYNEQFF; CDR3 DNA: TGTGCCACCCGGAGACGTGGGGATAGCGGGTACTCCTACAATGAGCAGTTCTTC
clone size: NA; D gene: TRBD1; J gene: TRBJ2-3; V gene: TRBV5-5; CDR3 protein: CASSRDRPSTDTQYF; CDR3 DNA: TGTGCCAGCAGCCGGGACAGGCCTAGCACAGATACGCAGTATTTT
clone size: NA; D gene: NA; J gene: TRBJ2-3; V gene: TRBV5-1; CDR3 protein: CASSFRYGGPPTDTQYF; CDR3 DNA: TGCGCCAGCAGCTTCCGGTACGGGGGGCCCCCCACAGATACGCAGTATTTT
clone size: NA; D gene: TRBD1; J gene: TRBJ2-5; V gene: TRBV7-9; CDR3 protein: CASSSQGPYQETQYF; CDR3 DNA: TGTGCCAGCAGCTCACAGGGGCCGTACCAAGAGACCCAGTACTTC
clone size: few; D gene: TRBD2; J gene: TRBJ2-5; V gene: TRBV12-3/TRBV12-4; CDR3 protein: CASRQAGVTQYF; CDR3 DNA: TGTGCCAGCAGACAAGCGGGGGTGACCCAGTACTTC